The rows below give T cell receptor beta chains drawn from one sample of a study of shared clonotypes between healthy human individuals. Sequencing was performed with immunoSEQ multiplex PCR; in TCRdb, only in-frame clones are kept and a portion is missing. Of some 500,000 clones in the sample, roughly 95% were seen once. Sequenced input: naive CD4+ T cells sorted from blood. These receptors came from a woman aged 30 to 39 in good health. The CDR3 runs from the conserved cysteine through the conserved F or W. A D gene is named only where the DNA matches it firmly. Not all rows give a size; the values are once, few, many and, for expanded clones, a class.

D gene	V gene	J gene	clone size	CDR3 DNA	CDR3 protein
.	TRBV5-1	TRBJ2-3	.	TGCGCCAGCAGAGTATCGGGAGTGGGAGATACGCAGTATTTT	CASRVSGVGDTQYF
TRBD1	TRBV27	TRBJ1-4	few	TGTGCCAGCAGTTTAACCCGACAGGGCCGTAATGAAAAACTGTTTTTT	CASSLTRQGRNEKLFF
.	TRBV5-1	TRBJ2-1	.	TGCGCCAGCAGCTTGGCCGGGGGCAGCCAGGACGTGGAGTTCTTC	CASSLAGGSQDVEFF
TRBD2	TRBV18	TRBJ2-5	once	TGTGCCAGCTCACCACGGGCAGCGGGGCCTAATGTGCAGTACTTC	CASSPRAAGPNVQYF
.	TRBV27	TRBJ2-1	.	TGTGCCAGCTCGCCCAGGACTCCAGGTGTCTACAATGAGCAGTTCTTC	CASSPRTPGVYNEQFF
.	TRBV7-9	TRBJ2-1	.	TGTGCCAGCAGCTTAGAAGGGCTCTCCTACAATGAGCAGTTCTTC	CASSLEGLSYNEQFF
TRBD2	TRBV11-2	TRBJ2-6	.	TGTGCCAGCAGCTTAGATCGGCTAGCGGGAATATCGTCTGGGGCCAACGTCCTGACTTTC	CASSLDRLAGISSGANVLTF
.	TRBV25-1	TRBJ2-6	.	TGTGCCAGCAGTGAATTTATGAGCTCTGGGGCCAACGTCCTGACTTTC	CASSEFMSSGANVLTF
TRBD2	TRBV4-1	TRBJ2-2	.	TGCGCCAGCAGCCAAATGGGACTAGCGGGAGGGCGGGGCACCGGGGAGCTGTTTTTT	CASSQMGLAGGRGTGELFF
.	TRBV7-8	TRBJ2-7	.	TGTGCCAGCAGCTTAGAAGACTCCAACTACGAGCAGTACTTC	CASSLEDSNYEQYF
TRBD1	TRBV28	TRBJ2-7	.	TGTGCCACCGCCGGACACAGGGGATTTTTCCCAAGCTCCTACGAGCAGTACTTC	CATAGHRGFFPSSYEQYF
.	TRBV6-5	TRBJ2-5	.	TGTGCCAGCAGTTACTCTAGGGGCGGAGAGACCCAGTACTTC	CASSYSRGGETQYF
TRBD2	TRBV18	TRBJ2-2	.	TGTGCCAGCTCACCACTCCGGACTAGCGGGAGCCTAACGAACACCGGGGAGCTGTTTTTT	CASSPLRTSGSLTNTGELFF
.	TRBV28	TRBJ1-4	.	TGTGCCTCCTGCGGGGTGGATGAAAAACTGTTTTTT	CASCGVDEKLFF
.	TRBV5-1	TRBJ2-7	.	TGCGCCAGCAGCTTCTCCCCGCTAGGCAAGGTGCACGAGCAGTACTTC	CASSFSPLGKVHEQYF
.	TRBV30	TRBJ2-1	.	TGTGCCTGGAGTACCGGGACCCATTCCTACAATGAGCAGTTCTTC	CAWSTGTHSYNEQFF
.	TRBV18	TRBJ2-1	.	TGTGCCAGCTCACTGGCGGACGAGAACAATGAGCAGTTCTTC	CASSLADENNEQFF
.	TRBV5-1	TRBJ2-6	.	TGCGCCAGCAGCTCCTCTTCACTCGGGGCCAACGTCCTGACTTTC	CASSSSSLGANVLTF
.	TRBV5-8	TRBJ1-4	once	TGTGCCAGCAGTCCCCCGGGACAATGGAACGAAAAACTGTTTTTT	CASSPPGQWNEKLFF
.	TRBV6-5	TRBJ2-7	.	TGTGCCAGCAGTTACTACAGGGGAGGAGACGAGCAGTACTTC	CASSYYRGGDEQYF
.	TRBV6-6	TRBJ2-1	.	TGTGCCAGCAGTAGAGGAATAGCATCACCCGGACATGAGCAGTTCTTC	CASSRGIASPGHEQFF
TRBD2	TRBV28	TRBJ2-2	.	TGTGCCAGCACACTAGCGGGAGTGAACACCGGGGAGCTGTTTTTT	CASTLAGVNTGELFF
.	TRBV10-2	TRBJ2-3	once	TGCGCCAGCAGTGTTTTCTCAGGCACAGATACGCAGTATTTT	CASSVFSGTDTQYF
TRBD1	TRBV19	TRBJ2-3	once	TGTGCCAGCGGACCACAGGGGGCTGAAGATACGCAGTATTTT	CASGPQGAEDTQYF
TRBD1	TRBV28	TRBJ1-5	.	TGTGCCAGCAGCCCGACCTCTTCAAAGACAGGGAGCAATCAGCCCCAGCATTTT	CASSPTSSKTGSNQPQHF
TRBD1	TRBV6-6	TRBJ1-1	.	TGTGCCAGCAGTTTCGGACAGGACACTGAAGCTTTCTTT	CASSFGQDTEAFF
TRBD2	TRBV19	TRBJ2-1	.	TGTGCCAGTAGTGCCTCTCTAGCGGGAGCATACAATGAGCAGTTCTTC	CASSASLAGAYNEQFF
.	TRBV28	TRBJ2-3	.	TGTGCCAGCAGCCCTGGACAGGCGGGGGATACGCAGTATTTT	CASSPGQAGDTQYF
TRBD2	TRBV28	TRBJ2-7	.	TGTGCCAGCAGTTTACATATTGGGACTAGCCCACCAGGGTACTTC	CASSLHIGTSPPGYF
TRBD1	TRBV4-2	TRBJ1-2	once	TGTGCCAGCAGCCAAGGGGACAGGGGGACCTATGGCTACACCTTC	CASSQGDRGTYGYTF
TRBD1	TRBV19	TRBJ2-7	.	TGTGCCTCAAAGGCGGACAGGTCCTACGAGCAGTACTTC	CASKADRSYEQYF
TRBD2	TRBV5-1	TRBJ2-3	.	TGCGCCAGCCACCGGTTAGCGGGGGTACCAGATACGCAGTATTTT	CASHRLAGVPDTQYF
.	TRBV28	TRBJ1-3	.	TGTGCCAGCAGTTTTGGGGATGCTGGAAACACCATATATTTT	CASSFGDAGNTIYF
TRBD1	TRBV5-1	TRBJ1-1	.	TGCGCCAGCAGCTCTGGACAGGGTTACGTGGCTTTCTTT	CASSSGQGYVAFF
.	TRBV10-3	TRBJ1-5	.	TGTGCCATCAGTGGTAACCCTAATCAGCCCCAGCATTTT	CAISGNPNQPQHF
.	TRBV2	TRBJ1-5	.	TGTGCCAGCAGTGAATGGACGGTTGGGGATCAGCCCCAGCATTTT	CASSEWTVGDQPQHF